Listed here is a single T cell receptor (beta chain). Its cognate antigen has yet to be identified. Base qualities are not recorded, but no much larger clone differs from it by a single base. The donors belonged to the validation cohort of about 120 subjects, which was separate from the approximately 700-subject first cohort. The germline V gene encodes CDR1 KGHSH and CDR2 LQKENI. The V and J ends are trimmed by 3 bases and 6 bases, leaving 9 bases between them. From its cysteine to its phenylalanine, the CDR3 spans 14 amino acids. Left in the record is the CDR3 DNA by itself, 42 bases read in frame from the first base. The data are from a study of cytomegalovirus exposure and HLA in healthy donors (dated by TCRdb to the late 2010s). About the investigation overall: The roughly 650 repertoires of the first cohort and the roughly 110 validation repertoires were produced on the same platform, according to a later analysis. A separate validation cohort of approximately 120 different subjects was used in addition to the approximately 670-subject first cohort. The study aimed to test whether signatures of past pathogen exposure could be identified by cataloging public T cell receptors. The study combined high-throughput TCR immunosequencing, statistical association of individual TCRs with disease status, and machine learning to predict cytomegalovirus infection status. Broader findings and caveats from the paper: The classifier was reported to diagnose cytomegalovirus status with high specificity and sensitivity in both the original and validation cohorts. A few of the identified cytomegalovirus-associated TCR beta chains were confirmed in vitro to be specific for cytomegalovirus antigens. Most TCR sequences were seen in very few donors, while some public TCRs were found in many individuals. A later analysis lacked HLA typing for the validation cohort, so it scored co-occurrence in that cohort across all 110 or so repertoires. In the study, some 180 TCR beta chains were listed as associated with cytomegalovirus. Of the cluster scores, around 95% were above 0 in a later analysis, which found that TCRs clustered in the first cohort also tended to co-occur in the 130 or so validation repertoires. According to the authors, the approach could potentially be generalized to other disease states and immunological phenotypes.

The library was produced with the immunoSEQ multiplex PCR assay. Per the original workflow: A statistical classification framework was built for diagnosing cytomegalovirus status from the catalog of TCR beta chain sequences. Imported from immuneACCESS, the table was reduced by TCRdb to in-frame sequences with V and J called. These copies leave out some clones; in studies compared against another copy, an unresolved V gene accounts for under half, and the cause of the remainder is not known. V, J and clone size were drawn from that table, and D and trimming were deduced from the DNA. The sample data list around 200,000 clones, and about 86% of these were observed just once. Approximately 2.9% of the sample is taken by the ten largest.

The origin of this receptor is a woman aged 18 to 35 in good health and CMV-seropositive. The chain is assembled from TRBV18 and TRBJ1-6; the D gene remains uncertain. The specimen sequenced was PBMCs. The CDR3 reads CASSPVTANSPLHF. At the DNA level, the sequence is TGTGCCAGCTCACCGGTTACAGCTAATTCACCCCTCCACTTT.